This passage covers 14 T cell receptor beta chains from one sample sequenced in a study of blood T cells in healthy people across ages. With a J-beta primer mix and a sample-barcoded 5' primer, a second PCR ran about 6 to 11 cycles. Each CDR3 protein gets one entry after TCRdb re-called the 5' RACE reads with MiXCR. Among under 850,000 distinct CDR3 sequences listed, 35% to 40% were seen once. The specimen sequenced was blood. The receptors were sampled from a man aged 18 to 35 in good health.

CDR3 sequence (DNA): TGTGCCAGCAGCCGGCCCGGGGGGCAAAGTGATACGCAGTATTTT. Residues: CASSRPGGQSDTQYF. This chain links TRBV3-1 with TRBJ2-3; the D gene is possibly TRBD2 (7 bases). CDR1 is LGHDT and CDR2 is YNNKEL in the germline V gene (reference sequence). The ends were cut back, 4 bases at V and 6 bases at J, with 17 bases in the middle. The CDR3 spans 15 residues.

This clonotype was detected only a few times. The rearrangement joins TRBV29-1 to TRBJ1-1; D gene unclear. The CDR3 loop spans 14 amino acids. Looked up from germline, CDR1 is SQVTM and CDR2 is ANQGSEA. CDR3 protein: CSPSPAGGETEAFF. The CDR3 nucleotides are TGCAGTCCTTCGCCGGCCGGAGGTGAAACTGAAGCTTTCTTT.

This clonotype was observed a handful of times. The chain joins TRBV4-1 to TRBJ2-4; D may be TRBD1 (7 bases). CDR1 is MGHRA and CDR2 is YSYEKL in the germline V gene. The CDR3 spans 17 residues. Trimming left V 2 bases short and J 5 bases short, with 19 bases between. The CDR3 nucleotides read TGCGCCAGCAGCCAATCCAGCGGAGGGGGCGCAGAAAACATTCAGTACTTC. Amino acids: CASSQSSGGGAENIQYF.

On this clonotype itself: With a much larger clone just one base away, this may be a read error. This chain joins TRBV5-6 and TRBJ1-2; D not resolved. CDR3 length: 14 residues. Deletions cut 4 bases from V and 3 bases from J, with 13 bases between. In germline, CDR1 is SGHDT, CDR2 YYEEEE. The CDR3 sequence is CASSVGGTHYGYTF. CDR3 nucleotides: TGTGCCAGCAGCGTCGGAGGAACGCACTATGGCTACACCTTC.

The sample holds a few counts of this clonotype. The V gene is TRBV5-1, the J gene TRBJ2-3, with 7 bases aligning to TRBD1. Unmatched junction bases numbered 9, after V lost 4 bases and J lost 1 base. The CDR3 consists of 16 residues. Germline V CDR1 and CDR2: SGHRS, YFSETQ. The CDR3 bases are TGCGCCAGCAGCAAGAACAGGGGAAGGGGCACAGATACGCAGTATTTT. Translation: CASSKNRGRGTDTQYF.

In its sample, this clonotype was seen a few times. The V gene is TRBV7-9, the J gene TRBJ2-7, with TRBD1 as a possible D gene (6 bases). The CDR3 loop spans 14 amino acids. Germline assignment: CDR1 SEHNR and CDR2 FQNEAQ (reference sequence). V was trimmed by 1 base and J by 3 bases, leaving 10 bases between them. The DNA for the CDR3 is TGTGCCAGCAGCTTAGTGGGACACGACTACGAGCAGTACTTC. This encodes CASSLVGHDYEQYF.

V and J are TRBV4-3 and TRBJ2-7; 7 positions match TRBD2. Germline CDR1 is LGHNA and CDR2 is YSLEER. The CDR3 consists of 15 residues. Trimming cost V 4 bases and J 0 bases; bases outside gene matches: 6. CDR3 protein: CASSPGTTYSYEQYF. The CDR3 DNA reads TGCGCCAGCAGCCCCGGGACTACCTACTCCTACGAGCAGTACTTC.

This clonotype was seen more than once but under ten times. A clone one base away is much larger, so this may be a read error. The chain joins TRBV7-2 to TRBJ2-5; D may be TRBD1 (5 bases). In germline, CDR1 is SGHTA, CDR2 FQGNSA. The CDR3 totals 12 residues. CDR3 sequence (DNA): TGTGCCAGCAGTTTAGGGCAAGGGGTCAAGTACTTC. It encodes CASSLGQGVKYF.

This clonotype has just one count. The chain carries TRBV7-8 and TRBJ2-1, with 10 nucleotides matching TRBD2. Germline CDR1 reads SGHVS; CDR2 reads FQNEAQ. Trimming cost V 5 bases and J 4 bases; bases outside gene matches: 11. The length of the CDR3 is 17 residues. The chain's CDR3 is CASSPIEASGGYNEQFF. DNA of the CDR3: TGTGCCAGCAGCCCGATAGAGGCTAGCGGGGGATACAATGAGCAGTTCTTC.

J is TRBJ2-1 and V is TRBV4-3, with 7 bases fitting TRBD2. There are 14 residues in the CDR3. V trimming: 0 bases; J trimming: 10 bases; junction bases outside the gene matches: 6. In germline, CDR1 is LGHNA, CDR2 YSLEER. The CDR3 bases are TGCGCCAGCAGCCAAGATAGGGACTACTACGAGCAGTTCTTC. This translates into CASSQDRDYYEQFF.

On this clonotype: Compared with germline, one end of the junction differs, possibly owing to a read error. The V call is TRBV9, the J call TRBJ1-4; D is perhaps TRBD1 (5 bases). The CDR3 loop spans 16 amino acids. The germline V gene has CDR1 SGDLS and CDR2 YYNGEE. The CDR3 coding sequence is TGTGCCGGCAGCCTGGGAAGGGACCGATTAATGGAAAAACTGTTTTTT. Protein: CAGSLGRDRLMEKLFF.

As concerns this clonotype: The junction shows a germline mismatch at one end, possibly a read error. CDR3 sequence: CASGREDQPRHF. The CDR3, as DNA: TGTGCCAGCGGCCGGGAGGATCAGCCCCGGCATTTT. The chain carries TRBV9 and TRBJ1-5; D is undetermined. CDR1 is SGDLS and CDR2 is YYNGEE in the germline V gene. This CDR3 contains 12 residues.

The chain joins TRBV4-3 to TRBJ1-1; D possibly corresponds to TRBD1 (6 bases). Germline-derived CDR1 and CDR2 are LGHNA and YSLEER. CDR3 size: 15 residues. Trimming pared 3 bases from V and 1 base from J, leaving 12 bases between. CDR3 bases: TGCGCCAGCAGCCAGACCCTACAGGGGAACACTGAAGCTTTCTTT. Residues: CASSQTLQGNTEAFF.

The chain recombines TRBV6-6 with TRBJ2-5, with 7 bases identical to TRBD1. The germline gives CDR1 MNHNY, CDR2 SVGAGI (reference sequence). J lost 0 bases, V lost 5 bases, and 9 bases had no gene match. CDR3 length: 16 residues. The CDR3 coding sequence is TGTGCCAGCAGTCGAGGGACAGAAGCGTACCAAGAGACCCAGTACTTC. Protein: CASSRGTEAYQETQYF.